Described below is a single TCR beta chain sequence and its context. What this receptor recognizes is not known. Nothing much larger sits one base from this clone, and base qualities are not available. Library preparation used the immunoSEQ multiplex PCR assay. The multiplex PCR relied on a mix of 60 forward primers for TCR Vbeta segments and 13 reverse primers for TCR Jbeta segments. A multiplex PCR assay on genomic DNA amplified the CDR3 region of rearranged TCR beta genes. Amplified TCR beta libraries were sequenced as 87-base-pair reads on the Illumina HiSeq System. The original methods were these. A later analysis counted about 76 million unique TCR beta chains across the 666 repertoires, and around 12 million of these chains were shared by at least two donors. Raw reads were error-corrected and collapsed into unique sequences by a nearest-neighbor algorithm in which closely related sequences were merged to remove PCR and sequencing errors. To assign V, D and J gene segments, CDR3 sequences were aligned to IMGT reference sequences. Each retained sequence needed at least a six-nucleotide match to both a V gene segment and a J gene segment. Rearrangements were classified as productive when the CDR3 lacked stop codons and remained in frame with V and J, and all other rearrangements were classified as non-productive. Following IMGT convention, CDR3 was defined as the stretch from the second conserved V-encoded cysteine up to the conserved J-encoded phenylalanine. The earlier analysis of a few hundred of the donors excluded sequences that lacked an unambiguous match to a single V gene segment. In an earlier analysis of several hundred of the donors, V segments were called functional above 56.7% productive rearrangements and were called segregating when the between-donor standard deviation exceeded 5%. A statistical classification framework was built to diagnose cytomegalovirus status from the catalog of TCR beta chain sequences. In a later analysis, TCR nucleotide sequences were compared against IMGT/GENE-DB human TR gene sequences so that V and J genes could be assigned. The TCRdist pipeline was used in a later analysis to assign CDR3 sequences and most-parsimonious VDJ recombination scenarios. In a later analysis, each TCR beta chain was defined by its CDR3 amino acid sequence together with its V-gene family, and reads lacking a unique V-gene family were excluded. To address suspected cross-contamination and a sequencing artifact, a later analysis removed a few hundred highly shared, low-generation-probability nucleotide sequences. For each public chain, a later analysis derived a clonal expansion index from normalized ranks of inferred template counts within each repertoire. A later analysis computed generation probabilities with a VDJ recombination model fitted to out-of-frame rearrangements, and checked the results against IGoR. Hypergeometric tests were used in a later analysis to score TCR-TCR, TCR-HLA and TCR-CMV co-occurrence, with a repertoire-size bias correction applied to the TCR pairs. To estimate false discovery rates, a later analysis permuted the HLA or CMV assignments 20 times. In a later analysis, co-occurring TCRs were grouped using DBSCAN, with TCRdist sequence similarity added in when clustering inside HLA-allele-positive subsets. Repertoires with fewer than 30,000 or more than 120,000 public chains were left out of co-occurrence clustering, as were roughly five repertoires with anomalous nucleotide sharing. What TCRdb holds here is the immuneACCESS table cut down to in-frame rearrangements. Part of the clones is not present; checked against another copy, under half of the missing clones reflect an unresolved V gene, and the others are unexplained. The V and J calls and clone size are taken from that table; D and trimming were inferred from the DNA. The sample data list fewer than 250,000 clones, and almost 75% of these were observed just once. About 3% of the sample is held by the ten biggest clonotypes.

Including the terminal cysteine and phenylalanine, the CDR3 comprises 15 residues. Only CDR3 DNA remains: 45 bases, in frame from the first base. CDR1 and CDR2 are drawn from the germline V gene: SGHTS, YDEGEE. Relative to germline, V is 7 bases shorter and J is 4 bases shorter, with 20 bases between their ends. The data were taken from a study of cytomegalovirus exposure and HLA in healthy donors (dated by TCRdb to about 2017). About the full investigation: An earlier analysis of approximately 640 of the donors reported 250 to 350 Gb of sequence data and 100 million to 130 million unique TCR beta sequences from about 200 million T cells. About 300 gigabases of sequencing data and around 85 million unique TCR sequences made up an early release that covered approximately 700 HLA-typed donors. The genetic ancestry cluster associated with self-reported Caucasian donors included approximately 85% of the approximately 430 genotyped donors. The study aimed to test whether signatures of past pathogen exposure could be identified by cataloging public T cell receptors. Using immunosequencing, the study profiled T cell repertoires from fewer than 700 subjects and related those repertoires to cytomegalovirus serostatus. In addition to the first cohort of around 670 subjects, a separate validation cohort of 120 different subjects was used. To predict cytomegalovirus infection status, the study brought together high-throughput TCR immunosequencing, statistical association of individual TCRs with disease status, and machine learning. To study patterns of TCR occurrence, a later analysis re-analyzed previously published TCR beta repertoires from around 660 donors and added high-resolution HLA genotyping. Rather than drawing on any new phenotypic data, the later analysis identified candidate immune exposures from TCR beta sequences and the way those sequences occurred across donors. To decide whether each TCR beta V gene segment behaved as functional or pseudogenic, an earlier analysis of 587 of the donors relied on high-throughput TCR beta sequencing. Donor age, sex, ethnicity and CMV serostatus were compiled together with the repertoire data. In a later genetic analysis, genome-wide SNP genotypes for about 65% of the roughly 670 donors were used, and that subset was treated as a discovery cohort. All discovery cohort repertoires had been generated using a single sequencing platform. Class I and class II HLA loci were covered by the typing at four-digit resolution. Typing coverage differed by locus: A, B, C, DRB1 and DQB1 were typed in roughly 629-640 donors, DQA1 in 522, DPA1 in some 600, and DPB1 in just under 480. Four to six DR-DQ haplotypes were handled as single units for association and clustering, since linkage in the cohort was strong. Across approximately 400 genotyped donors of the cohort, an average of roughly 250,000 unique TCR beta nucleotide sequences per donor were sequenced, and 15% to 20% of those sequences were non-productive. Study-wide findings and limitations: In vitro tests confirmed that a few of the cytomegalovirus-associated TCR beta chains recognize cytomegalovirus antigens. In a later analysis, HLA-associated TCR beta chains showed more clonal expansion and lower generation probabilities than non-associated chains that were equally common. A group of highly shared sequence variants was considered likely to be a technical artifact of the sequencing pipeline. In the study, some 160 TCR beta chains were listed as associated with cytomegalovirus. The authors suggested that the approach could potentially be extended to other disease states and immunological phenotypes. HLA typing was unavailable for some donors at each locus, so association tests used only the typed subset. A later genetic analysis associated a missense DCLRE1C variant with V-gene and J-gene trimming of TCR beta chains, and an independent cohort replicated the association. The presence/absence analyses assumed that sequencing depth was roughly uniform across donors, and that assumption may not be true. Cytomegalovirus status was reported to be diagnosed by the classifier with high specificity and sensitivity in both the original and validation cohorts. A later analysis found that TCR association rates varied across HLA loci, with DRB1 alleles showing the most associated TCRs and HLA-C alleles the fewest. Assigning TCR associations to individual alleles was difficult when HLA alleles, especially DR and DQ, strongly co-occurred. In a later genetic analysis, fewer N-insertions in productive TCRs were reported among donors in an Asian-associated ancestry cluster than the 666-donor mean. Some IMGT-functional V segments, including TRBV6-2 and TRBV6-3, could not be told apart with the 87-base-pair reads, so those segments were excluded. A further reported finding was that TCR beta sequences accurately predicted the HLA-A and HLA-B alleles for most subjects in the first cohort. Linkage disequilibrium might explain the correlated functional status among segregating V segments, but an unknown experimental factor could not be excluded. In a later analysis, 16,951 TCR beta sequences were associated with specific HLA alleles at a false discovery rate of 0.05. In an earlier analysis of a few hundred of the donors, most TCR beta V segments were observed in productive rearrangements about 90% or about 30% of the time, broadly matching IMGT annotations. This cohort had only TCR beta chains sequenced, and the lack of alpha or paired-chain data limited which features could be detected. Immune exposure information for the cohort was limited to CMV serostatus. According to a later analysis, parvovirus B19, influenza, CMV and Epstein-Barr virus appeared linked to several top co-occurrence clusters. While some public TCRs were present in many individuals, most TCR sequences turned up only very rarely across donors. Because counts were too low, some 17 rarely observed V segments, including chromosome 9 orphons, were left out of the earlier analysis of about 500 of the donors. Most CMV-associated TCR beta chains appeared to be HLA-restricted in a later analysis, and the HLA associations seemed to be driven largely by CMV exposure.

The cohort comprised under 700 healthy bone marrow donors. At the time of sampling, all cohort members were nominally healthy, though unrecorded immune exposures were likely present. The donor was CMV seropositive and belonged to the group of more than 250 seropositive cohort members. Each donor provided a peripheral blood sample, and peripheral blood mononuclear cells were used for TCR beta sequencing. Genomic DNA extraction from the blood cell samples was performed with the Qiagen DNeasy Blood Extraction Kit. The chain couples TRBV5-8 to TRBJ2-5, with the D gene uncertain. The sample taken for sequencing was PBMCs. This receptor was identified in a woman in her twenties or thirties in good health and CMV-seropositive. For the CDR3, the sequence is CASVPSLRPGETQYF. The nucleotide sequence is given as TGTGCCAGCGTGCCGTCGCTGAGACCGGGAGAGACCCAGTACTTC.